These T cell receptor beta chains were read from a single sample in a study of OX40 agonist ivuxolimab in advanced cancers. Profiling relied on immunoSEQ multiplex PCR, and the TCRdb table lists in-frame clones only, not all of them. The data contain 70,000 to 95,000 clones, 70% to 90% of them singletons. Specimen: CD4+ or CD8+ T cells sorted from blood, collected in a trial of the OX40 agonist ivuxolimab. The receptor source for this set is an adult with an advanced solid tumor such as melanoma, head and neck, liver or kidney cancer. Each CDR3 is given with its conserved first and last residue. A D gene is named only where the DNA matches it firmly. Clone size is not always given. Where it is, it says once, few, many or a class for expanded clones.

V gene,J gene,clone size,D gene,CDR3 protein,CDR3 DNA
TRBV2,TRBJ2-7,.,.,CASRDTSIVSYEQYF,TGTGCCAGCAGGGATACTAGTATAGTCTCCTACGAGCAGTACTTC
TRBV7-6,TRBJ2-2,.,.,CATGARTNTGELFF,TGTGCCACTGGGGCGAGGACGAACACCGGGGAGCTGTTTTTT
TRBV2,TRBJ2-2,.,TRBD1,CASRGTGVTGELFF,TGTGCCAGCAGGGGGACAGGGGTCACCGGGGAGCTGTTTTTT
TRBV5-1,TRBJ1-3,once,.,CASSLATFGNTIYF,TGCGCCAGCAGCTTGGCGACATTTGGAAACACCATATATTTT
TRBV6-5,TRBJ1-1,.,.,CASSYGTLNTEAFF,TGTGCCAGCAGTTACGGGACTTTGAACACTGAAGCTTTCTTT
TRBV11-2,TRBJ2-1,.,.,CASSSPPRGLHEQFF,TGTGCCAGCAGCTCCCCCCCGCGGGGCCTCCATGAGCAGTTCTTC
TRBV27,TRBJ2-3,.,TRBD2,CASSLSMTSGNTQYF,TGTGCCAGCAGTTTATCGATGACTAGCGGAAATACGCAGTATTTT
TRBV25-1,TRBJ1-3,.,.,CASSPRAPGNTIYF,TGTGCCAGCAGTCCCCGGGCACCTGGAAACACCATATATTTT
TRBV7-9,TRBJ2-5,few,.,CASSWDFSETQYF,TGTGCCAGCAGTTGGGACTTTTCCGAGACCCAGTACTTC
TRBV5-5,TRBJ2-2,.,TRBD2,CASSPGLAGTGELFF,TGTGCCAGCAGCCCGGGACTAGCGGGGACCGGGGAGCTGTTTTTT
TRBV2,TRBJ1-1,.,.,CASSERPDRISEAFF,TGTGCCAGCAGTGAAAGACCTGACAGGATATCTGAAGCTTTCTTT
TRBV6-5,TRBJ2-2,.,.,CGSRRTTGELFF,TGTGGGTCCCGGCGGACCACCGGGGAGCTGTTTTTT
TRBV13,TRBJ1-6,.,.,CASSSGTADSPLHF,TGTGCCAGCAGCTCTGGGACTGCCGATTCACCCCTCCACTTT
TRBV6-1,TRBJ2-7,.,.,CASSVLKDTKGYEQYF,TGTGCCAGCAGTGTCCTTAAGGACACGAAGGGTTACGAGCAGTACTTC
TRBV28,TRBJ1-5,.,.,CASSPPSMMRHQPQHF,TGTGCCAGCAGTCCACCCTCCATGATGCGTCATCAGCCCCAGCATTTT
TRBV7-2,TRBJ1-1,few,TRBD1,CASSLYQGEDTEAFF,TGTGCCAGCAGTCTATACCAGGGGGAGGACACTGAAGCTTTCTTT
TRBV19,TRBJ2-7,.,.,CASSITGSPFYEQYF,TGTGCCAGTAGTATTACGGGCTCCCCCTTCTACGAGCAGTACTTC
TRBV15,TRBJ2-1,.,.,CATSRGTAGNEQFF,TGTGCCACCAGCAGAGGAACCGCGGGCAATGAGCAGTTCTTC
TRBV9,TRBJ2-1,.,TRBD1,CASSPLGGTGDNEQFF,TGTGCCAGCAGCCCTTTGGGAGGGACAGGGGACAATGAGCAGTTCTTC
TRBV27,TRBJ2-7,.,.,CASSFSYPGEQYF,TGTGCCAGCAGTTTCTCCTACCCCGGCGAGCAGTACTTC
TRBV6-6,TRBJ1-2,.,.,CASSYVDWGAGYTF,TGTGCCAGCAGTTACGTAGATTGGGGTGCTGGCTACACCTTC
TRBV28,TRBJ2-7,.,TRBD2,CASSDERGSYEQYF,TGTGCCAGCAGTGACGAGCGGGGGTCCTACGAGCAGTACTTC
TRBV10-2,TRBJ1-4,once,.,CASSTTEGLSKLFF,TGCGCCAGCAGTACCACAGAAGGTTTGTCAAAACTGTTTTTT
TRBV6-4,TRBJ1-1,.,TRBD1,CASSVDRASTEAFF,TGTGCCAGCAGTGTTGACAGGGCGAGCACTGAAGCTTTCTTT
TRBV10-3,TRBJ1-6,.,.,CAISEVAGGALHF,TGTGCCATCAGTGAGGTGGCTGGAGGTGCCCTCCACTTT
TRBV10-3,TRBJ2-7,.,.,CATGSGGQAYEQYF,TGTGCCACCGGGTCGGGGGGACAAGCCTACGAGCAGTACTTC
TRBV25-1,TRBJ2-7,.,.,CASSTQGWEQYF,TGTGCCAGCAGCACGCAGGGTTGGGAGCAGTACTTC
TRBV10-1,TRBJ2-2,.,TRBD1,CASSEFRDRYTGELFF,TGCGCCAGCAGTGAGTTCCGGGACAGATACACCGGGGAGCTGTTTTTT
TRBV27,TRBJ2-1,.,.,CASSSRTGALSGVFSYNEQFF,TGTGCCAGCAGTAGCCGGACAGGGGCCCTTAGCGGGGTTTTCTCCTACAATGAGCAGTTCTTC
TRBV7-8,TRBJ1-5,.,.,CASSSPFSTAQHF,TGTGCCAGCAGCTCACCTTTTTCTACCGCCCAGCATTTT
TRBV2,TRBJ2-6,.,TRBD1,CASSEGTGGSGANVLTF,TGTGCCAGCAGTGAAGGGACAGGGGGCTCTGGGGCCAACGTCCTGACTTTC
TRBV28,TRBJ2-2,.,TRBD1,CASRIPLDRGTGELFF,TGTGCCAGCAGAATACCTCTTGACAGGGGCACCGGGGAGCTGTTTTTT
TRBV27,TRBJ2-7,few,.,CAVGTFGYEQYF,TGTGCCGTCGGGACTTTTGGCTACGAGCAGTACTTC
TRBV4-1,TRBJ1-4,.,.,CASSQERTGNEKLFF,TGCGCCAGCAGCCAAGAAAGGACGGGGAATGAAAAACTGTTTTTT
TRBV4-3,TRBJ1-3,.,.,CASSQVGGAGNTIYF,TGCGCCAGCAGCCAAGTGGGGGGAGCCGGAAACACCATATATTTT
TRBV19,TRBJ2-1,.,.,CATEGLAYNEQFF,TGTGCCACAGAGGGGCTTGCCTACAATGAGCAGTTCTTC
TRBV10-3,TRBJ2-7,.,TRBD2,CAIRRGSGRIFCEQYF,TGTGCCATCCGACGGGGTAGCGGGAGGATATTCTGCGAGCAGTACTTC
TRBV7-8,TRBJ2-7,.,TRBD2,CASSLGGTSLAEQYF,TGTGCCAGCAGCTTAGGGGGGACTAGCTTGGCCGAGCAGTACTTC
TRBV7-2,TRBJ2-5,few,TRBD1,CASSPTDPGTAKQETQYF,TGTGCCAGCAGCCCCACTGACCCCGGGACAGCGAAACAAGAGACCCAGTACTTC
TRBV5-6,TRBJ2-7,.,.,CASSLGPGRRGEQYF,TGTGCCAGCAGCTTGGGGCCGGGGAGACGGGGCGAGCAGTACTTC
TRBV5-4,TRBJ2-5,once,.,CASSLEVSQETQYF,TGTGCCAGCAGCTTGGAGGTCAGCCAAGAGACCCAGTACTTC
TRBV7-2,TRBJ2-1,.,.,CASSLTRQGGGKEQFF,TGTGCCAGCAGCTTAACCCGACAGGGCGGCGGGAAGGAGCAGTTCTTC
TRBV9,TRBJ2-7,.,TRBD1,CASSPRQGIQYF,TGTGCCAGCAGCCCAAGACAGGGGATCCAGTACTTC